A single sample is the source of the 5 T cell receptor beta chains below, sequenced in a study of T cell responses to AZD1222 COVID-19 vaccine. Profiling relied on immunoSEQ multiplex PCR, and the TCRdb table lists in-frame clones only, not all of them. Of some 180,000 clones in the sample, roughly nine tenths were seen once. This specimen consisted of peripheral blood, obtained 28 days after the second AZD1222 dose. The receptors come from an adult who received the AZD1222 COVID-19 vaccine.

This chain joins TRBV4-1 and TRBJ1-3; unclear D gene. Germline V gives CDR1 MGHRA, CDR2 YSYEKL. CDR3 length: 19 amino acids. Trimming cost V 0 bases and J 3 bases, with 21 bases left between them. As DNA, the CDR3 is TGCGCCAGCAGCCAAGAGCCATGGAGGGAGTTCGTCCGTGGAAACACCATATATTTT. This codes for CASSQEPWREFVRGNTIYF.

This clone occurred a few times. V usage is TRBV5-1 and J usage is TRBJ1-6; 8 bases match TRBD1. V lost 2 bases to trimming and J lost 3 bases; unmatched junction nucleotides: 7. The germline gives CDR1 SGHRS, CDR2 YFSETQ. This CDR3 comprises 17 residues. The CDR3 nucleotides are TGCGCCAGCAGCTTCAACCACGGACAGGGCTATAATTCACCCCTCCACTTT. Translation gives CASSFNHGQGYNSPLHF.

The chain carries TRBV6-5 and TRBJ1-5; no clear D gene. Germline CDR1 reads MNHEY; CDR2 reads SVGAGI. V lost 0 bases and J lost 6, with 6 bases in between. This CDR3 has 13 amino acids. CDR3: CASSYSISQPQHF. The DNA of the CDR3 is TGTGCCAGCAGTTACTCGATAAGTCAGCCCCAGCATTTT.

V is TRBV27 and J is TRBJ1-1; D is perhaps TRBD1 (6 bases). The length of the CDR3 is 13 residues. Trimming took 3 bases from V and 5 from J, leaving 10 bases between them. Germline V gene lookup returns CDR1 MNHEY and CDR2 SMNVEV (reference sequence). The CDR3 bases are TGTGCCAGCAGTTTCGACAGGAGGACTGAAGCTTTCTTT. Translating it yields CASSFDRRTEAFF.

This sequence joins TRBV24-1 and TRBJ2-1; 9 bases map to TRBD1. The V gene end was trimmed by 6 bases and the J gene end by 7 bases; junction bases not matched to a gene: 6. Germline V gives CDR1 KGHDR, CDR2 SFDVKD. The CDR3 contains 14 residues. The CDR3, as DNA: TGTGCCACCAGTCCGGGACAGGGTGGTAATGAGCAGTTCTTC. Its translation: CATSPGQGGNEQFF.